This T cell receptor beta chain comes out of a study of CD8 T cells in Susac syndrome. Trimming cost V 2 bases and J 7 bases; bases outside gene matches: 6. There are 14 residues in the CDR3. Per the germline V gene, CDR1 is MDHEN and CDR2 is SYDVKM. CD8+ and CD4+ T cells from blood underwent TCR beta sequencing, which was carried out in a high-throughput format. With random hexamers, about 0.5 to 1 ug RNA was reverse transcribed. immunoSEQ multiplex PCR amplified TCR beta CDR3 across 54 Vbeta, 13 Jbeta. TCRdb re-analysed the immunoSEQ multiplex PCR reads in MiXCR, keeping a single row per CDR3 protein. The table records about 150,000 distinct CDR3 sequences, about 95% of them present only once. Worth noting for this clonotype: The target antigen is unknown.

Broader study findings: Susac-specific public clones numbered approximately 17 in total CD8+ repertoires (and a few in CD8+ TEMRA repertoires).

The chain uses TRBV28 and TRBJ2-7, with 9 bases fitting TRBD2. This receptor was obtained from a human donor with Susac syndrome. Specimen: CD8+ T cells from PBMCs. The CDR3 is CASSLVAGAGEQYF. CDR3 coding DNA: TGTGCCAGCAGTTTAGTAGCGGGAGCGGGTGAGCAGTACTTC.